What follows are 28 T cell receptor beta chains derived from one specimen sequenced in a study of Tregs in tolerant kidney transplant recipients. Repertoires were generated with immunoSEQ multiplex PCR, while TCRdb's copy carries only in-frame clones and drops some. The data contain tens of thousands of clones, less than 95% of them seen just once; the ten biggest clones take up around 0.67%. The sample was Tregs from blood. The origin of the receptors is a human donor in good health.

The chain combines TRBV5-1 with TRBJ1-6; D is uncertain. Per germline, CDR1 SGHRS and CDR2 YFSETQ. The ends were cut back, 0 bases at V and 8 bases at J, with 6 bases in the middle. The CDR3 consists of 13 residues. CDR3 protein: CASSLAIYSPLHF. The CDR3 DNA reads TGCGCCAGCAGCTTGGCTATATATTCACCCCTCCACTTT.

The gene calls are TRBV29-1 and TRBJ2-2; weak D call: TRBD2 (6 bases). Germline V gene data show CDR1 as SQVTM and CDR2 as ANQGSEA. The CDR3 extends over 13 amino acids. The V end was cut by 7 bases, the J end by 0 bases, with 9 bases between. The CDR3 spells CSARGSNTGELFF. CDR3 sequence (DNA): TGCAGCGCCCGGGGGTCGAACACCGGGGAGCTGTTTTTT.

CDR3 nucleotide sequence: TGTGCCACCAGCAGACATGACAGGGCGTACGAGCAGTACTTC. It translates to CATSRHDRAYEQYF. The gene calls are TRBV15 and TRBJ2-7, with 7 bases aligning to TRBD1. CDR1 is LNHNV, CDR2 YYDKDF, per germline (reference sequence). This CDR3 is built from 14 residues. With V trimmed by 2 bases and J by 4 bases, 5 bases remained unmatched.

V and J are TRBV9 and TRBJ2-3, with a weak D call TRBD1 (7 bases). V lost 4 bases and J 4 bases, leaving 22 bases between the germline ends. The germline V gene has CDR1 SGDLS and CDR2 YYNGEE. CDR3 length equals 17 residues. The CDR3 region has the DNA TGTGCCAGCAGCTCTCCGGGACAGCAGGGGGGCCCAGATACGCAGTATTTT. This codes for CASSSPGQQGGPDTQYF.

The chain carries TRBV18 and TRBJ2-1; 12 nucleotides match TRBD2. The CDR3 has 17 residues. With V trimmed by 4 bases and J by 2 bases, 6 bases remained unmatched. Germline CDR1 reads KGHSH; CDR2 reads LQKENI. The CDR3 reads CASSLLAGGMTYNEQFF. Here the CDR3 DNA reads TGTGCCAGCTCACTTCTAGCGGGAGGGATGACCTACAATGAGCAGTTCTTC.

The V gene is TRBV4-1, the J gene TRBJ2-7; D is unclear. This CDR3 is built from 16 residues. The germline gives CDR1 MGHRA, CDR2 YSYEKL. The ends were cut back, 0 bases at V and 0 bases at J, with 12 bases in the middle. The CDR3, as DNA: TGCGCCAGCAGCCAAGATCGGCAGCTGGGCTCCTACGAGCAGTACTTC. This translates into CASSQDRQLGSYEQYF.

This chain joins TRBV19 and TRBJ2-2; 8 nucleotides agree with TRBD1. The ends lost 3 bases at V and 4 bases at J; junction bases unmatched: 1. This CDR3 is built from 14 residues. Per the germline V gene, CDR1 is LNHDA and CDR2 is SQIVND (reference sequence). The CDR3 coding sequence is TGTGCCAGTAGTATCAGGGGGCTCACCGGGGAGCTGTTTTTT. It is translated as CASSIRGLTGELFF.

The V call is TRBV7-2, the J call TRBJ1-5; the match to TRBD1 covers 7 bases. This CDR3 region has 13 residues. CDR1 and CDR2 from the germline V gene are SGHTA and FQGNSA. The trim removed 4 bases at V and 7 bases at J, leaving 4 bases unmatched. The CDR3 loop is CASSSMDRQPQHF. CDR3 sequence (DNA): TGTGCCAGCAGCTCCATGGACAGGCAGCCCCAGCATTTT.

The chain recombines TRBV9 with TRBJ1-3; 8 nucleotides align to TRBD1. CDR3 length equals 17 residues. Unmatched junction bases numbered 8, after V lost 3 bases and J lost 0 bases. CDR1 and CDR2 (germline): SGDLS, YYNGEE. The CDR3 protein is CASSGARTGISGNTIYF. The CDR3 DNA follows: TGTGCCAGCAGCGGAGCCAGGACAGGGATCTCTGGAAACACCATATATTTT.

The rearrangement joins TRBV2 to TRBJ1-5; no reliable D call. The CDR3 sequence is 15 residues long. The germline V gene encodes CDR1 SNHLY and CDR2 FYNNEI. With 4 bases removed from V and 1 base from J, the gap between germline ends came to 11 bases. The chain's CDR3 is CASSVSLGSNQPQHF. CDR3 nucleotides: TGTGCCAGCAGTGTAAGTTTAGGGAGCAATCAGCCCCAGCATTTT.

This clone appeared a few times. The chain combines TRBV25-1 with TRBJ1-1; D gene ambiguous. Germline lookup yields CDR1 MGHDK and CDR2 SYGVNS. Between the trimmed V and J ends, which lost 5 bases and 3 bases, there was a span of 16 bases. The CDR3 covers 15 residues. This CDR3 reads CASSPRASAYTEAFF. Written as DNA, the CDR3 is TGTGCCAGCAGTCCTCGGGCCTCGGCTTACACTGAAGCTTTCTTT. The full variable domain, in which reference TRBV25-1 and TRBJ1-1 provide the parts outside the CDR3, is EADIYQTPRYLVIGTGKKITLECSQTMGHDKMYWYQQDPGMELHLIHYSYGVNSTEKGDLSSESTVSRIRTEHFPLTLESARPSHTSQYLCASSPRASAYTEAFFGQGTRLTVV.

The chain uses TRBV6-4 and TRBJ2-6; weak D call: TRBD1 (6 bases). The V gene lost 8 bases and the J gene lost 2 bases, with 13 bases spanning the gap. Per germline, CDR1 MRHNA and CDR2 SNTAGT. The CDR3 is 15 residues long. CDR3 coding DNA: TGTGCCAGCGGACCACAGGGACCTGGGGCCAACGTCCTGACTTTC. Translating gives CASGPQGPGANVLTF.

With respect to this clone: The final CDR3 position lacks the conserved phenylalanine or tryptophan, pointing to a likely read error. The V gene is TRBV28, the J gene TRBJ1-1; the D is unclear. CDR3 length: 13 residues. Trimming took 3 bases from V and 1 from J, leaving 6 bases between them. CDR1 and CDR2 from the germline V gene are MDHEN and SYDVKM. The CDR3 DNA reads TGTGCCAGCAGTTTCTCCGGGAACACTGAAGCTTTCCTT. It is translated as CASSFSGNTEAFL.

The chain combines TRBV10-3 with TRBJ2-1; the D call may be TRBD1 or TRBD2 (5 bases each). The germline CDR1 and CDR2 sequences are ENHRY and SYGVKD. CDR3 length equals 21 residues. Trimming left V 7 bases short and J 7 bases short, with 38 bases between. CDR3 nucleotide sequence: TGTGCCATCAAAAATCAGGGAGAAGCTGCCACCCAGGGTAGAGGGTTGAATGAGCAGTTCTTC. Protein product: CAIKNQGEAATQGRGLNEQFF.

The V and J genes are TRBV5-6 and TRBJ2-4; TRBD1 is a possible D gene (5 bases). The V gene's germline CDR1 is SGHDT and CDR2 YYEEEE. The ends were cut back, 2 bases at V and 7 bases at J, with 16 bases in the middle. This CDR3 has 15 residues. The CDR3 coding sequence is TGTGCCAGCAGCTTTAGGGGCCCCCAAAGCAACATTCAGTACTTC. Translation: CASSFRGPQSNIQYF.

This rearrangement joins TRBV29-1 to TRBJ2-3; D is perhaps TRBD1 (7 bases). Looked up from germline, CDR1 is SQVTM and CDR2 is ANQGSEA. V was trimmed by 3 bases and J by 4 bases, leaving 11 bases between them. CDR3 length: 13 amino acids. The CDR3 DNA is TGCAGCGTTGACGGAGGGACAGCAGATACGCAGTATTTT. Amino acid sequence: CSVDGGTADTQYF.

CDR3 sequence: CASRSQGAKVAQHF. CDR3 DNA: TGTGCCAGCAGGTCACAGGGGGCTAAGGTGGCCCAGCATTTT. The V call is TRBV2, the J call TRBJ1-5; 9 positions match TRBD1. Germline CDR1 and CDR2: SNHLY and FYNNEI. There are 14 residues in the CDR3. V was pared by 6 bases and J by 11 bases, with 11 bases of the junction left unmatched.

The chain recombines TRBV2 with TRBJ1-1; D perhaps matches TRBD1 (6 bases). The CDR3 has 13 amino acids. Germline loops: CDR1 SNHLY, CDR2 FYNNEI. V gave up 3 bases and J gave up 1 base, with 6 bases separating them. As DNA, the CDR3 is TGTGCCAGCAGTGACAGGGGGAACACTGAAGCTTTCTTT. It encodes CASSDRGNTEAFF.

The chain couples TRBV30 to TRBJ1-4; D gene unclear. Trimming took off 5 bases at V and 5 bases at J, with 6 bases between the two ends. Looked up from germline, CDR1 is GTSNPN and CDR2 is SVGIG (reference sequence). The CDR3 contains 11 residues. DNA for the CDR3: TGTGCCTGGGACGTAAATGAAAAACTGTTTTTT. Translating it yields CAWDVNEKLFF.

The chain carries TRBV27 and TRBJ1-5; D may be TRBD1 (5 bases). This CDR3 is built from 14 residues. Germline V gives CDR1 MNHEY, CDR2 SMNVEV (reference sequence). The ends were cut back, 2 bases at V and 6 bases at J, with 11 bases in the middle. The CDR3, as DNA: TGTGCCAGCAGTTTAGGGGGGGTCGGTCAGCCCCAGCATTTT. Protein: CASSLGGVGQPQHF.

This clone was recorded a few times. The chain has TRBV10-2 and TRBJ1-5, with no clear D. Germline CDR1 reads WSHSY; CDR2 reads SAAADI. CDR3 size: 14 residues. The ends were cut back, 4 bases at V and 2 bases at J, with 9 bases in the middle. Here the CDR3 DNA reads TGCGCCAGCAGTGTCCCAGGCCGCAATCAGCCCCAGCATTTT. It is translated as CASSVPGRNQPQHF.

This chain connects TRBV19 to TRBJ2-4; the D is unclear. The CDR3 is 12 amino acids. Trimming stripped 2 bases from V and 7 bases from J, with 6 bases between. Germline CDR1 and CDR2: LNHDA and SQIVND (reference sequence). The DNA for the CDR3 is TGTGCCAGTAGTATACCCAGGAACATTCAGTACTTC. Protein sequence: CASSIPRNIQYF.

The chain has TRBV27 and TRBJ2-3, with TRBD1 identical over 7 bases. This CDR3 has 13 residues. J was trimmed by 1 base and V by 7 bases; bases with no gene match: 2. The germline V gene encodes CDR1 MNHEY and CDR2 SMNVEV (reference sequence). The chain's CDR3 is CASTTGGTDTQYF. In DNA form, the CDR3 reads TGTGCCAGCACAACAGGGGGCACAGATACGCAGTATTTT.

This clone came up once. The rearrangement uses TRBV5-1 and TRBJ2-1; D is ambiguous. Trimming cost V 0 bases and J 10 bases, with 11 bases left between them. Germline V CDR1 and CDR2: SGHRS, YFSETQ. This CDR3 has 13 amino acids. The chain's CDR3 is CASSLEWAVEQFF. The DNA of the CDR3 is TGCGCCAGCAGCTTGGAATGGGCGGTGGAGCAGTTCTTC.

The chain recombines TRBV5-1 with TRBJ2-3, with 8 bases lining up with TRBD2. Losses at the gene ends were 0 bases for V and 2 bases for J; bases not matched to a gene: 5. Germline loops: CDR1 SGHRS, CDR2 YFSETQ. CDR3 size: 16 residues. Written as DNA, the CDR3 is TGCGCCAGCAGCTTGGGGCAAGGACTAGCCACAGATACGCAGTATTTT. Translated, it gives CASSLGQGLATDTQYF.

In its sample, this clone was seen once. V gene TRBV18 combines with J gene TRBJ2-1; 11 bases line up with TRBD2. With V trimmed by 3 bases and J by 7 bases, 8 bases remained unmatched. The germline CDR1 and CDR2 sequences are KGHSH and LQKENI. The CDR3 has 16 amino acids. CDR3 protein: CASSPRGLAGGNEQFF. The CDR3 nucleotides are TGTGCCAGCTCACCTCGTGGGCTAGCGGGGGGAAATGAGCAGTTCTTC.

The CDR3 here is CASSWVPGNTIYF. The CDR3 nucleotides are TGTGCCAGCAGCTGGGTCCCTGGAAACACCATATATTTT. J is TRBJ1-3 and V is TRBV7-9; D unresolved. The V and J ends lost 4 bases and 2 bases respectively, with 6 bases between them. The germline V gene encodes CDR1 SEHNR and CDR2 FQNEAQ (reference sequence). The CDR3 extends over 13 amino acids.

The chain has TRBV30 and TRBJ2-5; 7 positions match TRBD2. V lost 4 bases, J lost 1 base, and 3 bases stayed unmatched. The germline CDR1 and CDR2 sequences are GTSNPN and SVGIG (reference sequence). This CDR3 has 13 residues. The CDR3 sequence is CAWNSGGQETQYF. CDR3 DNA: TGTGCCTGGAATTCGGGGGGCCAAGAGACCCAGTACTTC.